This T cell receptor (beta chain) was documented in a study of cytomegalovirus exposure and HLA in healthy donors. Details on this clone: Its specificity is unknown.

V was clipped by 3 bases and J by 1 base, with 15 bases between them. The CDR3 totals 15 residues. Per germline, CDR1 GTSNPN and CDR2 SVGIG (reference sequence). Study results and caveats: Researchers catalogued some 160 TCR beta chains as cytomegalovirus-associated. Both high specificity and high sensitivity reportedly marked the classifier's diagnosis of cytomegalovirus status.

Some clones are missing from TCRdb's copy, which holds only in-frame ones; the method was immunoSEQ multiplex PCR. The data contain some 150,000 clones, roughly 89% of them singletons. The chain uses TRBV30 and TRBJ1-1; D call uncertain. The sample comprised PBMCs. This clonotype was obtained from a young woman in good health and CMV-seropositive. DNA of the CDR3: TGTGCCTGGAGGGTCCTGGGCAGAGAGAACACTGAAGCTTTCTTT. Its protein product is CAWRVLGRENTEAFF.